The next 9 T cell receptor beta chains were all read from a single sample in a study of Graves' ophthalmopathy and Graves' hyperthyroidism. Amplifying from RNA transcripts, the study obtained TCR beta CDR3 regions. The first-round RT-PCR employed HTBI primers together with the Qiagen OneStep RT-PCR kit. A multiplex PCR was then performed as the second round. TCRdb analysed the multiplex PCR reads with MiXCR anew, one entry per CDR3 protein. The sample contains 350,000 to 400,000 distinct CDR3 sequences, around 19% of which appear only once. The sample consisted of peripheral blood. The receptor source for this set is a woman in her late teens or twenties with Graves' ophthalmopathy.

This clonotype has at least ten counts. The rearrangement links TRBV6-2 or TRBV6-3 to TRBJ1-5, with D tentatively TRBD1 (5 bases). CDR1 is MNHEY, CDR2 SVGEGT, per germline. The CDR3 has 11 amino acids. V was pared by 8 bases and J by 10 bases, with 12 bases between. CDR3 loop: CASRYQGPQHF. The CDR3 DNA is TGTGCCAGCCGCTACCAGGGACCCCAGCATTTT.

This clonotype was counted at least ten times. The V gene is TRBV19, the J gene TRBJ2-7; D unresolved. Trimming took 3 bases from V and 2 from J, leaving 8 bases between them. The CDR3 has 13 amino acids. Germline V lookup: CDR1 LNHDA, CDR2 SQIVND (reference sequence). The CDR3 is CASSMKIPYEQYF. Written as DNA, the CDR3 is TGTGCCAGTAGTATGAAGATTCCCTACGAGCAGTACTTC.

At least ten counts were recorded for this clonotype. The gene calls are TRBV28 and TRBJ1-6; 7 nucleotides agree with TRBD1. From germline, CDR1 is MDHEN and CDR2 SYDVKM. J was trimmed by 7 bases and V by 4 bases; bases with no gene match: 7. The CDR3 runs 15 residues. The CDR3 here is CASSSVKGANSPLHF. The CDR3 DNA reads TGTGCCAGCAGTTCCGTGAAGGGGGCGAATTCACCCCTCCACTTT.

At least ten counts were recorded for this clonotype. V usage is TRBV4-1 and J usage is TRBJ1-5; D is ambiguous. Deletions cut 1 base from V and 0 bases from J, with 16 bases between. Looked up from germline, CDR1 is MGHRA and CDR2 is YSYEKL. The CDR3 spans 18 residues. DNA for the CDR3: TGCGCCAGCAGCCAAGGAAGGAGGACCGTCAATAGCAATCAGCCCCAGCATTTT. Encoded protein: CASSQGRRTVNSNQPQHF.

In its sample, this clonotype was seen many times. The V gene is TRBV28, the J gene TRBJ2-7; D might be TRBD1 (5 bases). The CDR3 contains 13 residues. The V and J ends lost 7 bases and 4 bases respectively, with 14 bases between them. Germline V gives CDR1 MDHEN, CDR2 SYDVKM. The CDR3 nucleotides read TGTGCCAGCACCCCATGGAAGGGGTACGAGCAGTACTTC. This translates into CASTPWKGYEQYF.

This clonotype occurred many times. The chain combines TRBV6-1 with TRBJ2-7, with 12 bases that match TRBD2. The germline CDR1 and CDR2 sequences are MNHNS and SASEGT. The CDR3 sequence is 15 residues long. V trimming: 7 bases; J trimming: 5 bases; junction bases outside the gene matches: 9. CDR3 loop: CASTGLAGKVHEQYF. CDR3 bases: TGTGCCAGCACCGGACTAGCGGGAAAGGTTCACGAGCAGTACTTC.

Ten or more counts support this clonotype. The rearrangement links TRBV7-8 to TRBJ2-2, with 11 bases that match TRBD1. There are 17 residues in the CDR3. CDR1 is SGHVS and CDR2 is FQNEAQ in the germline V gene. Trimming removed 2 bases from V and 3 bases from J; junction bases left unmatched: 5. The CDR3 here is CASSLQGQGADTGELFF. CDR3 sequence (DNA): TGTGCCAGCAGCTTACAAGGACAGGGGGCGGACACCGGGGAGCTGTTTTTT.

The V gene is TRBV7-8, the J gene TRBJ2-7; maybe TRBD2 (7 bases). The germline V gene encodes CDR1 SGHVS and CDR2 FQNEAQ. The V end was cut by 5 bases, the J end by 1 base, with 15 bases between. There are 15 residues in the CDR3. The DNA of the CDR3 is TGTGCCAGCAGCCAGGGGACTACCCTTTCCTACGAGCAGTACTTC. Translation gives CASSQGTTLSYEQYF.

This clonotype was seen many times. The rearrangement links TRBV12-3 or TRBV12-4 to TRBJ2-5; tentatively, D is TRBD1 (6 bases). The CDR3 runs 15 residues. Trimming removed 4 bases from V and 4 bases from J, with 16 bases in between. Written as DNA, the CDR3 is TGTGCCAGCAGTTCGAAAAGGGGGATAAGAGAGACCCAGTACTTC. It encodes CASSSKRGIRETQYF.